One sample yielded the 31 T cell receptor beta chains listed below, sequenced in a study of spatial heterogeneity in lung cancer. TCRdb re-called the 5' RACE reads through MiXCR, storing one row per CDR3 protein. Seen here are under 10,000 distinct CDR3 sequences, 3% to 4.5% observed once, and the top ten hold 15% to 20%. Time point described: blood taken at disease recurrence. Researchers sequenced whole RNA taken from tumor, nontumor lung or frozen PBMC without sorting. Sequencing was performed on PBMCs, taken at recurrence. The receptors come from a female donor with early-stage non-small cell lung cancer.

This clonotype was observed many times. A library made for alpha chains picked up this beta chain off target, so its size means little. This chain uses TRBV5-1 with TRBJ1-5; 12 nucleotides agree with TRBD1. Germline CDR1 and CDR2: SGHRS and YFSETQ. CDR3 length: 20 residues. The V and J ends lost 3 bases and 2 bases, in that order; junction bases with no gene match: 15. CDR3 nucleotide sequence: TGCGCCAGCAGCTCAAACCGGGACAGGGGGCCCATAGGTCGCAATCAGCCCCAGCATTTT. Translation: CASSSNRDRGPIGRNQPQHF.

This clonotype rates as medium-sized. This beta chain came through as a stray read in a library set up for alpha chains, and its size says little. The chain has TRBV29-1 and TRBJ2-5; maybe TRBD1 (6 bases). This CDR3 has 14 residues. The germline CDR1 and CDR2 sequences are SQVTM and ANQGSEA. V lost 3 bases to trimming and J lost 6 bases, with 17 bases between them. CDR3 sequence reads: CSVDVAGVVKTQYF. CDR3 DNA: TGCAGCGTTGACGTGGCAGGGGTTGTAAAGACCCAGTACTTC.

By share, this clonotype counts as medium-sized. This beta chain represents an off-target read in a library built for alpha chains; its size is of limited meaning. The chain joins TRBV11-1 to TRBJ1-2; perhaps TRBD1 as D (5 bases). V was pared by 4 bases and J by 6 bases, with 21 bases between. The CDR3 contains 16 residues. Per the germline V gene, CDR1 is SGHAT and CDR2 is FQDESV (reference sequence). This CDR3 reads CASSYGRGAYSDGYTF. The DNA of the CDR3 is TGTGCCAGCAGCTACGGACGGGGCGCTTATTCAGATGGCTACACCTTC.

This clonotype was found many times. This beta chain represents an off-target read in a library built for alpha chains; its size is of limited meaning. The chain uses TRBV5-1 and TRBJ2-3; D possibly uses TRBD1 or TRBD2 (5 bases each). CDR3 length: 13 residues. CDR1 is SGHRS, CDR2 YFSETQ, per germline. The V and J ends lost 0 bases and 4 bases respectively, with 6 bases between them. CDR3 nucleotide sequence: TGCGCCAGCAGCTTGGTGGGGGCAGATACGCAGTATTTT. Translated: CASSLVGADTQYF.

Ten or more counts support this clonotype. Being off target in a library aimed at alpha chains, this beta chain has a size of little meaning. This sequence joins TRBV28 and TRBJ2-5; 9 positions agree with TRBD2. V lost 1 base to trimming and J lost 5 bases; unmatched junction nucleotides: 8. This CDR3 spans 16 amino acids. From germline, CDR1 is MDHEN and CDR2 SYDVKM. The CDR3 reads CASSLLGGGDRETQYF. The CDR3 DNA is TGTGCCAGCAGTTTATTAGGCGGGGGGGATCGGGAGACCCAGTACTTC.

In this sample, this clonotype turned up many times. This beta chain is a stray read from a library made for alpha chains; its abundance is not meaningful. The rearrangement joins TRBV6-5 to TRBJ2-7, with D unresolved. Trimming pared 6 bases from V and 4 bases from J, leaving 7 bases between. The germline CDR1 and CDR2 sequences are MNHEY and SVGAGI. The CDR3 contains 11 residues. CDR3 bases: TGTGCCAGCAGCCTAGGGTACGAGCAGTACTTC. It yields the protein CASSLGYEQYF.

This clonotype occurred many times. This beta chain appears as a stray read in a library generated for alpha chains; its size is not informative. CDR3 DNA sequence: TGTGCCAGCAGTTATTCCGGGACCGGGGAGCTGTTTTTT. Its protein product is CASSYSGTGELFF. J is TRBJ2-2 and V is TRBV6-2 or TRBV6-3; D uncertain. CDR1 and CDR2 (germline): MNHEY, SVGEGT. Deletions cut 3 bases from V and 5 bases from J, with 7 bases between. This CDR3 has 13 amino acids.

This clonotype was picked up many times. A library prepared for alpha chains yielded this beta chain as an off-target read; its size is of little meaning. The rearrangement joins TRBV20-1 to TRBJ2-3, with D hard to call. The germline CDR1 and CDR2 sequences are DFQATT and SNEGSKA (reference sequence). The CDR3 is made up of 10 amino acids. The V end was cut by 6 bases, the J end by 5 bases, with 6 bases between. In DNA, the CDR3 is TGCAGTGCCCATTTAGATACGCAGTATTTT. Its translation: CSAHLDTQYF.

This clonotype was seen ten or more times. This beta chain is an unintended read in a library built for alpha chains; its size means little. The V gene is TRBV30, the J gene TRBJ2-4, with no clear D. CDR3 length: 12 residues. Germline CDR1 GTSNPN, CDR2 SVGIG (reference sequence). Between the trimmed V and J ends, which lost 8 bases and 1 base, there was a span of 9 bases. The CDR3 nucleotides are TGTGCCGGCTTGTTCGCCAAAAACATTCAGTACTTC. Translation: CAGLFAKNIQYF.

This clonotype appeared many times. This beta chain represents an off-target read in a library built for alpha chains; its size is of limited meaning. The V gene is TRBV6-6, the J gene TRBJ2-5, with a tentative D call TRBD1 (5 bases). Trimming removed 0 bases from V and 5 bases from J, with 13 bases in between. CDR3 length: 15 residues. Germline-derived CDR1 and CDR2 are MNHNY and SVGAGI (reference sequence). The chain's CDR3 is CASSYSWQGRETQYF. CDR3 in DNA: TGTGCCAGCAGTTACTCGTGGCAGGGTAGGGAGACCCAGTACTTC.

There are many counts of this clonotype. This beta chain is off target for a library built for alpha chains, so its abundance means little. The chain joins TRBV5-6 to TRBJ1-1; D is ambiguous. Germline CDR1 is SGHDT and CDR2 is YYEEEE. The CDR3 covers 16 residues. V dropped 0 bases and J dropped 3 bases, with 15 bases sitting between them. In DNA, the CDR3 is TGTGCCAGCAGCTTGGCCGGACGCCCTGCGGACACTGAAGCTTTCTTT. This codes for CASSLAGRPADTEAFF.

This clonotype was detected ten times or more. The size of this beta chain means little, since it is a stray read in a library made for alpha chains. V usage is TRBV15 and J usage is TRBJ2-2; 7 nucleotides line up with TRBD1. V was clipped by 4 bases and J by 1 base; unmatched bases: 24. Germline CDR1 and CDR2: LNHNV and YYDKDF (reference sequence). This CDR3 has 22 residues. The CDR3 protein is CATSTSKLQPTGQTLNTGELFF. The CDR3 nucleotides read TGTGCCACCAGCACCTCCAAGCTTCAGCCGACAGGGCAAACTTTGAACACCGGGGAGCTGTTTTTT.

The table lists this clonotype with many counts. This beta chain is a stray sequence in a library constructed for alpha chains; its clone size is not meaningful. V is TRBV3-1 and J is TRBJ2-1; no clear D gene. Per the germline V gene, CDR1 is LGHDT and CDR2 is YNNKEL (reference sequence). V was clipped by 0 bases and J by 9 bases, with 9 bases between them. This CDR3 has 13 residues. This CDR3 is CASSQEGYSEQFF. The CDR3 DNA reads TGTGCCAGCAGCCAAGAGGGGTATAGTGAGCAGTTCTTC.

This clonotype was found many times. This beta chain was picked up by a library intended for alpha chains and is off target, so its count carries little meaning. The chain is built from TRBV28 and TRBJ2-1; D perhaps matches TRBD1 (6 bases). Germline V gives CDR1 MDHEN, CDR2 SYDVKM. The ends were cut back, 5 bases at V and 2 bases at J, with 16 bases in the middle. This CDR3 spans 16 amino acids. CDR3 sequence: CASSPTGTFAYNEQFF. The CDR3 DNA is TGTGCCAGCAGTCCTACCGGGACATTCGCCTACAATGAGCAGTTCTTC.

This clonotype was observed at least ten times. Since the library was made to target alpha chains, this beta chain is a stray read and its abundance is not meaningful. The chain combines TRBV4-3 with TRBJ2-5, with D perhaps TRBD1 or TRBD2 (6 bases each). Germline V lookup: CDR1 LGHNA, CDR2 YSLEER. The CDR3 is 15 residues long. Trimming stripped 1 base from V and 5 bases from J, with 14 bases between. The CDR3 DNA sequence: TGCGCCAGCAGCCAAGGATCGGGGGCTCCGGAGACCCAGTACTTC. Amino acid sequence: CASSQGSGAPETQYF.

This clonotype was observed many times. This beta chain was picked up by a library intended for alpha chains and is off target, so its count carries little meaning. V and J are TRBV19 and TRBJ2-7; TRBD1 matches 10 bases. V gave up 4 bases and J gave up 6 bases; unmatched junction bases: 6. The CDR3 is 14 residues long. Germline V gene lookup returns CDR1 LNHDA and CDR2 SQIVND (reference sequence). The CDR3 region is CASSTFGTGVEQYF. The CDR3 nucleotides read TGTGCCAGTAGTACCTTCGGGACAGGGGTCGAGCAGTACTTC.

Details on this clonotype: This beta chain appears as a stray read in a library generated for alpha chains; its size is not informative. The chain employs TRBV12-3 or TRBV12-4 and TRBJ1-5; 9 bases are a match to TRBD1. V lost 6 bases to trimming and J lost 2 bases; unmatched junction nucleotides: 8. This CDR3 has 16 residues. CDR3 protein: CASSLDRGSGNQPQHF. As DNA, the CDR3 is TGTGCCAGCAGCCTAGACAGGGGGAGTGGCAATCAGCCCCAGCATTTT.

This clonotype is medium-sized (0.01 to 0.1%). The library was prepared for alpha chains; this beta chain is a stray read, so its frequency means little. The V gene is TRBV9, the J gene TRBJ1-2, with TRBD1 matching over 7 bases. The germline gives CDR1 SGDLS, CDR2 YYNGEE. This CDR3 spans 12 amino acids. V dropped 3 bases and J dropped 7; count of bases not matched to a gene: 3. Here the CDR3 DNA reads TGTGCCAGCAGCGCAGACAGGGTTGGCTACACCTTC. This translates into CASSADRVGYTF. Full variable domain (missing parts from reference TRBV9 and TRBJ1-2): DSGVTQTPKHLITATGQRVTLRCSPRSGDLSVYWYQQSLDQGLQFLIQYYNGEERAKGNILERFSAQQFPDLHSELNLSSLELGDSALYFCASSADRVGYTFGSGTRLTVV.

As regards this clonotype: Because this beta chain is a stray read in a library intended to capture alpha chains, its abundance should not be given much weight. The rearrangement links TRBV7-2 to TRBJ2-3; 8 bases match TRBD2. With 6 bases clipped from V and 2 bases from J, the junction kept 16 bases outside the gene matches. The CDR3 consists of 18 residues. Germline V gene lookup returns CDR1 SGHTA and CDR2 FQGNSA. CDR3 sequence: CASSFTSGRPLTTDTQYF. The DNA for the CDR3 is TGTGCCAGCAGTTTTACTAGCGGCAGACCGTTAACCACAGATACGCAGTATTTT.

This clonotype was recorded many times. Since it is a stray read in a library aimed at alpha chains, this beta chain has a size that is not meaningful. The V gene is TRBV5-1, the J gene TRBJ2-7; 11 bases align to TRBD1. The CDR3 consists of 15 residues. After removal of 2 bases from V and 5 bases from J, the junction contained 6 bases not matched to a gene. Germline-derived CDR1 and CDR2 are SGHRS and YFSETQ. In DNA, the CDR3 is TGCGCCAGCAGCTTCTCCGGGACAGGGGGTGACGAGCAGTACTTC. Protein sequence: CASSFSGTGGDEQYF. The full variable domain, its missing parts supplied by reference TRBV5-1 and TRBJ2-7, is KAGVTQTPRYLIKTRGQQVTLSCSPISGHRSVSWYQQTPGQGLQFLFEYFSETQRNKGNFPGRFSGRQFSNSRSEMNVSTLELGDSALYLCASSFSGTGGDEQYFGPGTRLTVT.

In this sample, this clonotype turned up many times. Found in a library prepared for alpha chains, this beta chain is an off-target read, and its abundance has little meaning. The chain uses TRBV2 and TRBJ2-3, with D possibly matching TRBD2 (5 bases). This CDR3 spans 16 amino acids. V lost 6 bases and J lost 2, with 18 bases in between. Germline CDR1 reads SNHLY; CDR2 reads FYNNEI. Written as DNA, the CDR3 is TGTGCCAGCAGCCCCCCTCGGAGGCAGGACACAGATACGCAGTATTTT. This sequence encodes CASSPPRRQDTDTQYF.

There are many counts of this clonotype. This beta chain is a stray sequence in a library constructed for alpha chains; its clone size is not meaningful. The chain has TRBV5-1 and TRBJ2-5; the D call may be TRBD1 or TRBD2 (5 bases each). The CDR3 has 13 amino acids. Per germline, CDR1 SGHRS and CDR2 YFSETQ. V was cut by 4 bases and J by 3 bases, with 10 bases left in between. The CDR3 DNA is TGCGCCAGCAGCATTGGGACGAAAGAGACCCAGTACTTC. Protein: CASSIGTKETQYF.

This clonotype was seen ten or more times. A library prepared for alpha chains yielded this beta chain as an off-target read; its size is of little meaning. The gene calls are TRBV6-6 and TRBJ2-3, with a weak D call TRBD2 (6 bases). The V gene lost 7 bases and the J gene lost 6 bases, with 17 bases spanning the gap. The CDR3 is 14 amino acids. Looked up from germline, CDR1 is MNHNY and CDR2 is SVGAGI (reference sequence). The CDR3 loop reads CASTNLPGLDTQYF. The CDR3 DNA reads as TGTGCCAGCACCAACCTACCGGGACTGGATACGCAGTATTTT.

There are many counts of this clonotype. The library was built for alpha chains, so this beta chain is an off-target read and its size means little. This sequence joins TRBV7-9 and TRBJ1-1; no clear D gene. Trimming stripped 7 bases from V and 3 bases from J, with 12 bases between. Germline CDR1 reads SEHNR; CDR2 reads FQNEAQ (reference sequence). This CDR3 has 13 amino acids. The CDR3: CASTWGTDTEAFF. The CDR3 DNA follows: TGTGCCAGCACTTGGGGAACCGACACTGAAGCTTTCTTT.

This clonotype was counted many times. This beta chain is off target for a library built for alpha chains, so its abundance means little. The chain joins TRBV2 to TRBJ2-7, with no clear D. Germline lookup yields CDR1 SNHLY and CDR2 FYNNEI. V was shortened by 6 bases and J by 3 bases, with 6 bases between the two germline ends. The CDR3 extends over 11 amino acids. The CDR3 coding sequence is TGTGCCAGCAGCATGATCTACGAGCAGTACTTC. It is translated as CASSMIYEQYF. The entire variable domain, with the rest obtained from reference TRBV2 and TRBJ2-7, is as follows: EPEVTQTPSHQVTQMGQEVILRCVPISNHLYFYWYRQILGQKVEFLVSFYNNEISEKSEIFDDQFSVERPDGSNFTLKIRSTKLEDSAMYFCASSMIYEQYFGPGTRLTVT.

This clonotype has at least ten counts. This beta chain slipped into a library made for alpha chains as a stray read, so its size is not meaningful. The CDR3 is CASSGQDGRNTEAFF. The CDR3 bases are TGTGCCAGCAGCGGCCAGGACGGGCGGAACACTGAAGCTTTCTTT. The V and J genes are TRBV3-1 and TRBJ1-1, with unresolved D. Germline CDR1 reads LGHDT; CDR2 reads YNNKEL (reference sequence). The CDR3 length is 15 residues. V lost 5 bases, J lost 1 base, and 14 bases lay in between.

This clonotype was observed at least ten times. This beta chain is a stray sequence in a library constructed for alpha chains; its clone size is not meaningful. The rearrangement uses TRBV4-3 and TRBJ1-1, with D uncertain. V gave up 0 bases and J gave up 4 bases, with 9 bases separating them. The CDR3 spans 14 residues. CDR1 is LGHNA and CDR2 is YSLEER in the germline V gene. The CDR3 DNA reads as TGCGCCAGCAGCCAAGATGGTAGGGTCACTGAAGCTTTCTTT. It specifies CASSQDGRVTEAFF.

This clonotype appeared many times. A library prepared for alpha chains yielded this beta chain as an off-target read; its size is of little meaning. The V and J genes are TRBV7-2 and TRBJ2-1, with D possibly TRBD2 on 5 matching bases. V was cut by 4 bases and J by 2 bases, with 9 bases left in between. CDR1 is SGHTA and CDR2 is FQGNSA in the germline V gene. This CDR3 contains 14 residues. This CDR3 reads CASSSYGTYNEQFF. The CDR3 DNA sequence: TGTGCCAGCAGCTCGTACGGGACCTACAATGAGCAGTTCTTC.

This clonotype was counted many times. Found in a library prepared for alpha chains, this beta chain is an off-target read, and its abundance has little meaning. The gene calls are TRBV4-1 and TRBJ2-3; D gene uncertain. Deletions cut 8 bases from V and 0 bases from J, with 12 bases between. Germline V lookup: CDR1 MGHRA, CDR2 YSYEKL. The CDR3 consists of 14 residues. The CDR3 DNA follows: TGCGCCAGCGGGCCACGTGGAAGCACAGATACGCAGTATTTT. Translated: CASGPRGSTDTQYF.

In its sample, this clonotype was seen many times. Found in a library prepared for alpha chains, this beta chain is an off-target read, and its abundance has little meaning. The chain couples TRBV5-6 to TRBJ1-2; tentative D call: TRBD1 (6 bases). Looked up from germline, CDR1 is SGHDT and CDR2 is YYEEEE. V shed 4 bases and J shed 8 bases, with 21 bases lying between them. This CDR3 has 15 amino acids. CDR3: CASSPTPGQRGGYTF. CDR3 nucleotides: TGTGCCAGCAGCCCCACGCCGGGACAACGGGGGGGCTACACCTTC.

This clonotype was recorded many times. This beta chain came through as a stray read in a library set up for alpha chains, and its size says little. The chain joins TRBV2 to TRBJ1-1; TRBD1 might be the D (5 bases). The germline V gene has CDR1 SNHLY and CDR2 FYNNEI. The CDR3 is 14 residues long. V was trimmed by 7 bases and J by 0 bases, leaving 12 bases between them. The CDR3 loop is CASTRGGMNTEAFF. For the CDR3, the DNA is TGTGCCAGCACGAGGGGAGGTATGAACACTGAAGCTTTCTTT.